A selection of T cell receptor beta chains follows, all from one sample in a study of cytomegalovirus exposure and HLA in healthy donors. Assay: immunoSEQ multiplex PCR; the TCRdb copy retains only in-frame clones and omits some. This sample yields about 150,000 clones, of which 8.9% are seen a single time; 5.5% to 8% belongs to the top ten. Sequencing was performed on PBMCs. The receptors here all came from a middle-aged woman in good health and CMV-seropositive. Both conserved end residues are part of each CDR3. A D gene is named only where the DNA matches it firmly. Some rows have no size entry. The others give once, few or many, or a class for an expanded clone.

D gene,V gene,J gene,clone size,CDR3 DNA,CDR3 protein
TRBD1,TRBV29-1,TRBJ1-1,few,TGCAGCGTTGAGGGAACCGGGACAGCGAACTTTTTCTTT,CSVEGTGTANFFF
TRBD2,TRBV4-1,TRBJ2-1,-,TGCGCCAGCAGCCAGGAACACGGGGGAGGGTATGAGCAGTTCTTC,CASSQEHGGGYEQFF
TRBD1,TRBV10-2,TRBJ2-2,few,TGCGCCAGCAGTGAGTCCCTGGACAGGATTGCCACCGGGGAGCTGTTTTTT,CASSESLDRIATGELFF
-,TRBV5-6,TRBJ2-5,-,TGTGCCAGCAGCTTGGAGGCGGGCCAAGAGACCCAGTACTTC,CASSLEAGQETQYF
-,TRBV7-9,TRBJ2-6,-,TGTGCCAGCAGCTTGAGGGCAGGGGCAGGCTCTGGGGCCAACGTCCTGACTTTC,CASSLRAGAGSGANVLTF
TRBD2,TRBV5-1,TRBJ2-1,-,TGCGCCAGCAGCCTTAGCGGGGGTAACTCCTACAATGAGCAGTTCTTC,CASSLSGGNSYNEQFF
-,TRBV10-3,TRBJ1-2,few,TGTGCCTCGTCCACAGAGAACTATGGCTACACCTTC,CASSTENYGYTF
TRBD1,TRBV5-1,TRBJ2-5,few,TGCGCCAGCAGCCGGGACAGGCCCCCTGAGACCCAGTACTTC,CASSRDRPPETQYF
-,TRBV5-8,TRBJ1-1,-,TGTGCCAGCAGCTTGGCAGGGGAAGGAACTGAAGCTTTCTTT,CASSLAGEGTEAFF
-,TRBV6-5,TRBJ2-3,-,TGTGCCAGCAGCTCTACGGCGGGGGCGGGATATACGCAGTATTTT,CASSSTAGAGYTQYF
TRBD1,TRBV7-9,TRBJ1-2,few,TGTGCCAGCAGCTTAGTGGGCCAAAGGGGGCGGGACTATGGCTACACCTTC,CASSLVGQRGRDYGYTF
-,TRBV7-2,TRBJ1-5,few,TGTGCCAGCAGCTTACAGGCAAATAGCAATCAGCCCCAGCATTTT,CASSLQANSNQPQHF
-,TRBV2,TRBJ1-2,few,TGTGCCAGCCGAGACGGGGGATTTGATGGCTACACCTTC,CASRDGGFDGYTF
TRBD2,TRBV18,TRBJ2-5,-,TGTGCCAGCTCACCAGGCGGGGGGCGGCTCCAAGAGACCCAGTACTTC,CASSPGGGRLQETQYF
TRBD1,TRBV29-1,TRBJ1-1,-,TGCAGCGCCGCGGGACAGGGGGGGGAGGACACTGAAGCTTTCTTT,CSAAGQGGEDTEAFF
-,TRBV4-1,TRBJ1-5,few,TGCGCCAGCAGCCAAGATGTCGGGGGGAATCAGCCCCAGCATTTT,CASSQDVGGNQPQHF
-,TRBV4-2,TRBJ2-3,-,TGTGCCAGCAGCCTGTTGGGAGGCGGGGGCAACACAGATACGCAGTATTTT,CASSLLGGGGNTDTQYF
-,TRBV7-9,TRBJ2-1,few,TGTGCCAGCAGCCCCTCGGGGGCGGGAGTTTACAATGAGCAGTTCTTC,CASSPSGAGVYNEQFF
-,TRBV4-2,TRBJ2-1,-,TGTGCCAGCAGCCAAGATACAGGTGGCAGCTGGAATGAGCAGTTCTTC,CASSQDTGGSWNEQFF
-,TRBV4-1,TRBJ1-2,-,TGCGCCAGCAGCCAAGTGGGCATTAACTATGGCTACACCTTC,CASSQVGINYGYTF
TRBD1,TRBV5-4,TRBJ2-5,-,TGTGCCAGCAGCCAGGGACAGCTACAAGAGACCCAGTACTTC,CASSQGQLQETQYF
-,TRBV6-1,TRBJ2-7,few,TGTGCCAGCAGTGAAGGGGACACCCTCTACGAGCAGTACTTC,CASSEGDTLYEQYF
TRBD1,TRBV19,TRBJ1-1,few,TGTGCCAGTAGCGACAGGGTAAACACTGAAGCTTTCTTT,CASSDRVNTEAFF
TRBD1,TRBV6-6,TRBJ2-7,-,TGTGCCAGCAGCCCAGGGGGCAGGGAGCAGTACTTC,CASSPGGREQYF
-,TRBV7-3,TRBJ2-6,-,TGTGCCAGCAGCCTAGGAACAGGTGCTGGGGCCAACGTCCTGACTTTC,CASSLGTGAGANVLTF
-,TRBV5-6,TRBJ2-1,-,TGTGCCAGCAGCTTGGCGGGTGGGTCGCGGAATGAGCAGTTCTTC,CASSLAGGSRNEQFF
-,TRBV7-9,TRBJ1-2,-,TGTGCCAGCAGCGCACAGGGAACTAACTATGGCTACACCTTC,CASSAQGTNYGYTF
TRBD1,TRBV7-9,TRBJ2-3,-,TGTGCCAGCAGCCCCCGGACAGGGGAGGGTACAGATACGCAGTATTTT,CASSPRTGEGTDTQYF
TRBD1,TRBV18,TRBJ1-4,few,TGTGCCAGCTCACCTTACAGGGGGGACGAAAAACTGTTTTTT,CASSPYRGDEKLFF
TRBD2,TRBV5-1,TRBJ2-5,-,TGCGCCAGCAGCTTGGCCGGGGGGGCCGGGGAGACCCAGTACTTC,CASSLAGGAGETQYF
-,TRBV2,TRBJ1-1,-,TGTGCCAGCAGTGAGTCAGGGATGGGGAACACTGAAGCTTTCTTT,CASSESGMGNTEAFF
-,TRBV7-4,TRBJ2-7,few,TGTGCCAGCAGTACGCCGGGTACAAGGTACTTC,CASSTPGTRYF
-,TRBV5-1,TRBJ1-4,-,TGCGCCAGCAGCTTATCAGGGGATGAAAAACTGTTTTTT,CASSLSGDEKLFF
-,TRBV18,TRBJ1-1,-,TGTGCCAGCTCACCATCAGGGGACACTGAAGCTTTCTTT,CASSPSGDTEAFF
TRBD1,TRBV6-6,TRBJ2-7,few,TGTGCCAGCAGTGCCGACAGGGCCTTCTCCGAGCAGTACTTC,CASSADRAFSEQYF
TRBD2,TRBV7-2,TRBJ2-5,few,TGTGCCAGCAGCTTAGAGTTGAGGGCGGGGGGGCCACAAGAGACCCAGTACTTC,CASSLELRAGGPQETQYF
TRBD2,TRBV27,TRBJ2-7,-,TGTGCCACCCAATTGTGGGCAGGGAGGGCCTACGAGCAGTACTTC,CATQLWAGRAYEQYF
TRBD2,TRBV29-1,TRBJ2-1,-,TGCAGCGAGAGACTATCCGGGGGGAATGAGCAGTTCTTC,CSERLSGGNEQFF
-,TRBV5-1,TRBJ1-2,-,TGCGCCAGCAGCTGGGACACAACGTTACTTGCTAACTATGGCTACACCTTC,CASSWDTTLLANYGYTF
-,TRBV6-5,TRBJ1-5,-,TGTGCCAGCAGTAGGGGACAACGTCAGCCCCAGCATTTT,CASSRGQRQPQHF
-,TRBV9,TRBJ2-3,many,TGTGCCAGCAGCACCAACGACTCCCCAGATACGCAGTATTTT,CASSTNDSPDTQYF
-,TRBV6-1,TRBJ1-1,few,TGTGCCAGCAGTGAAACCTGGGGGGGCCGGAAGGAAGCTTTCTTT,CASSETWGGRKEAFF
-,TRBV27,TRBJ2-7,few,TGTGCCAGCAGTTTAGTACCCCAGGGCTACGAGCAGTACTTC,CASSLVPQGYEQYF
-,TRBV14,TRBJ1-2,once,TGTGCCAGCAGCCAAGGGGCCTATGGCTACACCTTC,CASSQGAYGYTF
TRBD1,TRBV11-2,TRBJ2-2,few,TGTGCCAGCAGCCTGGGACAGGGCCTCGCGAACACCGGGGAGCTGTTTTTT,CASSLGQGLANTGELFF
-,TRBV6-6,TRBJ1-5,-,TGTGCCAGCAGCGCAATTGTGGGGCTTGGCTATCAGCCCCAGCATTTT,CASSAIVGLGYQPQHF
-,TRBV7-2,TRBJ1-2,few,TGTGCCAGCAGCTTAGCACAGGGATTTACCTATGGCTACACCTTC,CASSLAQGFTYGYTF
TRBD2,TRBV7-2,TRBJ2-5,few,TGTGCCAGCAGCTTAGCGCTAAGGTTGAGCGGGGGGCCCCAAGAGACCCAGTACTTC,CASSLALRLSGGPQETQYF
TRBD1,TRBV7-2,TRBJ2-5,many,TGTGCCAGCAGCCCGACAGGGGGCTTTAGGCAAGAGACCCAGTACTTC,CASSPTGGFRQETQYF
TRBD1,TRBV25-1,TRBJ2-5,-,TGTGCCAGCGAACACAGGGGGCGCGGAGAGACCCAGTACTTC,CASEHRGRGETQYF
TRBD1,TRBV12-5,TRBJ2-3,-,TGTGCTAGTGGTAGCACCCAAGGACAGGTGGACACAGATACGCAGTATTTT,CASGSTQGQVDTDTQYF
-,TRBV19,TRBJ2-3,-,TGTGCCAGTAGCCTCCTAGATACGCAGTATTTT,CASSLLDTQYF